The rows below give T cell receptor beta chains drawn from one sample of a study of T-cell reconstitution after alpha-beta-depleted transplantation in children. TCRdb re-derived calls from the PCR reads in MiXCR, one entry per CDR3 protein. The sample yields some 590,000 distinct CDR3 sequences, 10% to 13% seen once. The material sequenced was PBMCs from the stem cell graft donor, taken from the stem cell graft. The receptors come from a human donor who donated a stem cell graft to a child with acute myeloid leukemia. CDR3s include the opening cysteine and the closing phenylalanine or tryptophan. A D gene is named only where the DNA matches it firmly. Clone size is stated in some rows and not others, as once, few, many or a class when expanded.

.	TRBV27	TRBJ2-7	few	CASSWQVTYEQYF	TGTGCCAGCAGTTGGCAGGTGACCTACGAGCAGTACTTC
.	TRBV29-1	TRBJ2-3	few	CSVAWAVRATSFTDTQYF	TGCAGCGTTGCTTGGGCAGTGAGGGCCACTTCCTTCACAGATACGCAGTATTTT
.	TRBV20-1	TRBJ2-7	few	CSARDLRQGGSYEQYF	TGCAGTGCTAGAGATTTGCGACAGGGAGGCTCCTACGAGCAGTACTTC
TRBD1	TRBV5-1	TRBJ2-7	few	CASSLAQGAWEQYF	TGCGCCAGCAGCTTGGCCCAGGGGGCCTGGGAGCAGTACTTC
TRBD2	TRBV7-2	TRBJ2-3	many	CASRLAGSTDTQYF	TGTGCCAGCAGGCTAGCGGGAAGCACAGATACGCAGTATTTT
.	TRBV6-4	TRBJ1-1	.	CASSVQLNTEAFF	TGTGCCAGCAGTGTACAATTGAACACTGAAGCTTTCTTT
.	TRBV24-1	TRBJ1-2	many	CATSEGARGYTF	TGTGCCACCAGTGAGGGGGCCAGAGGCTACACCTTC
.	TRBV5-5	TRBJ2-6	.	CASSPITNSGANVLTF	TGTGCCAGCAGCCCCATAACGAACTCTGGGGCCAACGTCCTGACTTTC
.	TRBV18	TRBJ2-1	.	CASSGTGRAEQFF	TGTGCCAGCTCAGGGACGGGACGGGCTGAGCAGTTCTTC
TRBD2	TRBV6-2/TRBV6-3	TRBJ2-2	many	CASSLELAGVVLFF	TGTGCCAGCAGCCTCGAACTAGCGGGAGTGGTGCTGTTTTTT
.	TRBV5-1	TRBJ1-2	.	CASSGGGVANYGYTF	TGCGCCAGCAGCGGTGGGGGGGTAGCTAACTATGGCTACACCTTC
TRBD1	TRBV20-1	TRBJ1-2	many	CSARVSGQGGYGYTF	TGCAGTGCTAGAGTTTCTGGACAGGGAGGCTATGGCTACACCTTC
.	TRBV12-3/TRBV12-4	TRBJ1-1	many	CASSLAEGTLKLSGPHRTEAFF	TGTGCCAGCAGTTTAGCAGAAGGAACACTGAAGCTTTCTGGCCCTCATCGGACTGAAGCTTTCTTT
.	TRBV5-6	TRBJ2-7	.	CASSILDSYEQYF	TGTGCCAGCAGCATACTAGACTCCTACGAGCAGTACTTC
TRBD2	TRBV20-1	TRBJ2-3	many	CSAEPGLAGRLDTQYF	TGCAGTGCGGAACCGGGACTAGCGGGAAGATTAGATACGCAGTATTTT
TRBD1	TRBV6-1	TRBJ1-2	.	CASNFIMADRGAGYTF	TGTGCCAGCAACTTTATAATGGCTGACAGGGGGGCCGGCTACACCTTC
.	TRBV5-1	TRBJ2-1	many	CASSPGPDSYNEQFF	TGCGCCAGCAGCCCGGGACCCGACTCCTACAATGAGCAGTTCTTC
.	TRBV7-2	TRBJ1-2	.	CASSLDGRSYGYTF	TGTGCCAGCAGCTTAGACGGCAGATCTTATGGCTACACCTTC
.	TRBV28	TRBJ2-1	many	CASRPDPYNEQFF	TGTGCCAGCAGACCTGACCCCTACAATGAGCAGTTCTTC
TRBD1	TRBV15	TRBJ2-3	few	CATSRDPNYRDRGDTQYF	TGTGCCACCAGCAGAGATCCGAATTACCGGGACAGGGGGGATACGCAGTATTTT
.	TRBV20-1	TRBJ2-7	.	CSARDPGDEQYF	TGCAGTGCTAGAGATCCGGGGGACGAGCAGTACTTC
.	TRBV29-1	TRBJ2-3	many	CSVASNTDTQYF	TGCAGCGTTGCCAGTAACACAGATACGCAGTATTTT
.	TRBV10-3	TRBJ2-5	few	CAIREDSTETQYF	TGTGCCATCAGAGAGGATTCAACGGAGACCCAGTACTTC
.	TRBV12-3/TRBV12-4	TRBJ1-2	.	CASRKDGTNGYTF	TGTGCCAGCAGAAAGGACGGGACTAATGGCTACACCTTC
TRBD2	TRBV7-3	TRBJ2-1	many	CASSPQIGLAAYNEQFF	TGTGCCAGCAGCCCCCAGATCGGGCTAGCGGCTTACAATGAGCAGTTCTTC
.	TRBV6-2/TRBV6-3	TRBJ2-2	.	CASKFGGQATGELFF	TGTGCCAGCAAGTTCGGGGGGCAGGCGACCGGGGAGCTGTTTTTT
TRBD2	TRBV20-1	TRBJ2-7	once	CCATPSGTRDVEQYF	TGCTGTGCGACACCCTCCGGGACTAGAGATGTCGAGCAGTACTTC
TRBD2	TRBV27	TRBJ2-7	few	CASSDPGLAPYEQYF	TGTGCCAGCAGTGACCCGGGACTAGCACCCTACGAGCAGTACTTC
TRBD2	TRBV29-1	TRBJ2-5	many	CSVDILAGKETQYF	TGCAGCGTTGACATCCTAGCGGGAAAGGAGACCCAGTACTTC
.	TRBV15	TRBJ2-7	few	CATSRDLGGLLYEQYF	TGTGCCACCAGCAGAGATCTTGGCGGCCTCCTATACGAGCAGTACTTC
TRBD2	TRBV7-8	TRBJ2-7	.	CASSFGRAGDPYEQYF	TGTGCCAGCAGCTTTGGGAGGGCGGGGGACCCCTACGAGCAGTACTTC
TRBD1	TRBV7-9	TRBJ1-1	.	CASSLPRDSPRNTEAFF	TGTGCCAGCAGCTTACCTCGGGACAGCCCTAGGAACACTGAAGCTTTCTTT
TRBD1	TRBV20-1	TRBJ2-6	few	CSARKTGSGANVLTF	TGCAGTGCTAGAAAGACAGGGTCTGGGGCCAACGTCCTGACTTTC
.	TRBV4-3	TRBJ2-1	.	CASSQDAGLLSSYNEQFF	TGCGCCAGCAGCCAAGATGCGGGCCTCCTGAGCTCCTACAATGAGCAGTTCTTC
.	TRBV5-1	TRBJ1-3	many	CASSFGNTIYF	TGCGCCAGCAGCTTTGGAAACACCATATATTTT
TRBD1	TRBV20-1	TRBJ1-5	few	CSARVRGWGNQPQHF	TGCAGTGCTAGAGTCAGGGGGTGGGGCAATCAGCCCCAGCATTTT
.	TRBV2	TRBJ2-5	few	CASSILRAQETQYF	TGTGCCAGCAGTATTCTGAGGGCCCAAGAGACCCAGTACTTC
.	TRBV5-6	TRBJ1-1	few	CASSNPGTVNTEAFF	TGTGCCAGCAGCAACCCCGGGACGGTGAACACTGAAGCTTTCTTT
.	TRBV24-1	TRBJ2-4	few	CATSDLGAVTKNIQYF	TGTGCCACCAGTGATTTGGGGGCAGTCACCAAAAACATTCAGTACTTC
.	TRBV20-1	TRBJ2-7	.	CSARERTSYYEQYF	TGCAGTGCTAGAGAAAGGACTTCCTACTACGAGCAGTACTTC
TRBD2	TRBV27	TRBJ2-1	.	CASTGTSGRGEQFF	TGTGCCAGCACCGGGACTAGCGGGAGAGGTGAGCAGTTCTTC
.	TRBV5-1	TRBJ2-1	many	CASSPLGSPSYNEQFF	TGCGCCAGCAGCCCTTTAGGGTCTCCTTCCTACAATGAGCAGTTCTTC
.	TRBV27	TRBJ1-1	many	CASSTTGPPNTEAFF	TGTGCCAGCAGCACAACAGGGCCACCGAACACTGAAGCTTTCTTT
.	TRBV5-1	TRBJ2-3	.	CASSGFGTDTQYF	TGCGCCAGCAGCGGTTTTGGCACAGATACGCAGTATTTT
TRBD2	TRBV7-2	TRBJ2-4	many	CASSLAGTSLEAKNIQYF	TGTGCCAGCAGCTTAGCCGGGACTAGCCTAGAAGCCAAAAACATTCAGTACTTC
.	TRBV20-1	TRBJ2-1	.	CSARSRAGASYNEQFF	TGCAGTGCTAGATCGCGGGCGGGGGCCTCCTACAATGAGCAGTTCTTC
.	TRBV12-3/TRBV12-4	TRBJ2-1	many	CASSLGLDEQFF	TGTGCCAGCAGTTTGGGCTTAGATGAGCAGTTCTTC
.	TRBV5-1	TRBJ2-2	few	CATSSSGTGELFF	TGCGCCACCTCGAGTAGTGGCACCGGGGAGCTGTTTTTT
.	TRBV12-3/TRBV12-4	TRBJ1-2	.	CASSFSGPYGYTF	TGTGCCAGCAGTTTTTCGGGACCCTATGGCTACACCTTC
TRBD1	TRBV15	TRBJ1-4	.	CATSKTPGQGSEKLFF	TGTGCCACCAGCAAAACCCCGGGACAGGGGTCCGAAAAACTGTTTTTT
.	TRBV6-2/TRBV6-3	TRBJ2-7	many	CATNLPGQSGEQYF	TGTGCCACCAACCTCCCGGGACAGAGCGGGGAGCAGTACTTC
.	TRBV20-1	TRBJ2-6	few	CSASFRVPGANVLTF	TGCAGTGCTAGTTTCAGGGTCCCTGGGGCCAACGTCCTGACTTTC
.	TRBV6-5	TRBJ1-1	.	CASSSGVRLRVGTEAFF	TGTGCCAGCAGTTCAGGGGTTCGATTGAGGGTAGGCACTGAAGCTTTCTTT